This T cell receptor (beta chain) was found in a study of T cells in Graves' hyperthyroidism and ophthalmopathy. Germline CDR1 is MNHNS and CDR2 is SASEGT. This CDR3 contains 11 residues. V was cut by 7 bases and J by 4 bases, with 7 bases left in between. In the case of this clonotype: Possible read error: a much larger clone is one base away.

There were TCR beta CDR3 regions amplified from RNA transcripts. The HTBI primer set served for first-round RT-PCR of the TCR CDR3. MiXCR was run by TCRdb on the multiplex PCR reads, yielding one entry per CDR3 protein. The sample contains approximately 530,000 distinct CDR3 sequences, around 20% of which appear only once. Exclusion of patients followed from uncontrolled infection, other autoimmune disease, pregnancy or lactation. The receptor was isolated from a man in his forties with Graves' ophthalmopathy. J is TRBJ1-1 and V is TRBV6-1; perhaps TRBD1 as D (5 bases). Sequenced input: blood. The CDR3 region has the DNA TGTGCCAGCATAGGGGCCACTGAAGCTTTCTTT. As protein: CASIGATEAFF.